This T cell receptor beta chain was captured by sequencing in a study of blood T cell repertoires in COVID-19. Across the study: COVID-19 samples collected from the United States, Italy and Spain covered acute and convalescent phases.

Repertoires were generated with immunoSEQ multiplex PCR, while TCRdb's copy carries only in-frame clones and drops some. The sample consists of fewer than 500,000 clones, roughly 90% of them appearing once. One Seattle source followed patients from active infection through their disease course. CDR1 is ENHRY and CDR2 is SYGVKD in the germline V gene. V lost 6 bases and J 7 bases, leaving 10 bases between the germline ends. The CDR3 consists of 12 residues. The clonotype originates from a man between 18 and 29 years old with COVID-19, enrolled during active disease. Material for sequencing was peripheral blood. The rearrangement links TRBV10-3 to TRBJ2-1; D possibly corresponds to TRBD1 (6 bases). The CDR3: CAIRTTGNEQFF. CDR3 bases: TGTGCCATCAGGACCACAGGGAATGAGCAGTTCTTC.